This T cell receptor (beta chain) was captured in a study of blood T cells in healthy people across ages. A second PCR of roughly 6 to 12 cycles used a sample-barcoded 5' primer and a J-beta primer mix. In TCRdb, the 5' RACE reads were re-called with MiXCR into one record per CDR3 protein. The data hold about 830,000 distinct CDR3 sequences, with about 62% observed a single time. The CDR3 loop spans 19 amino acids. Germline V CDR1 and CDR2: SGHTA, FQGNSA. J lost 6 bases, V lost 5 bases, and 19 bases had no gene match. Russia was home to the donors, healthy Caucasian individuals aged roughly 6 to 95. No fewer than 5.5 micrograms of total RNA were isolated from every sample.

The sample was blood. The TCR sequence derives from a man aged 25-45 years in good health. The chain recombines TRBV7-2 with TRBJ2-3, with 11 bases that match TRBD2. The CDR3 is CASSGGRVLLAGALDTQYF. CDR3 in DNA: TGTGCCAGCAGCGGGGGACGGGTCCTACTAGCGGGGGCGCTGGATACGCAGTATTTT.